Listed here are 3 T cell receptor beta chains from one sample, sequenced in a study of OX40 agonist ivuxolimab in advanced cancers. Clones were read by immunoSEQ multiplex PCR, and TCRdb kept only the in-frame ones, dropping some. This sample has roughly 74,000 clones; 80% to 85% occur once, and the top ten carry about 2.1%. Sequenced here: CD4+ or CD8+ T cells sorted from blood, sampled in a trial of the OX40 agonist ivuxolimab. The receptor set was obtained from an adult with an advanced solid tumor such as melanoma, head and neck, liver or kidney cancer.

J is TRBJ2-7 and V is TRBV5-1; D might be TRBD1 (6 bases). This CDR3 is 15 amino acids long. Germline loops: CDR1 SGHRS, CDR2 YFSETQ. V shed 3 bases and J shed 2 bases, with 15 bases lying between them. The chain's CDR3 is CASSSGVGGTYEQYF. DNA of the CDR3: TGCGCCAGCAGCTCAGGGGTCGGCGGAACCTACGAGCAGTACTTC.

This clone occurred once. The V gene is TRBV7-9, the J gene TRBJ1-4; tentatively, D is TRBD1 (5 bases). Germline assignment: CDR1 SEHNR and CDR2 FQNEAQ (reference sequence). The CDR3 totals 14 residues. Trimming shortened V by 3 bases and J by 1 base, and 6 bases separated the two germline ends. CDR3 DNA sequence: TGTGCCAGCAGCTTCGACAGAACTAATGAAAAACTGTTTTTT. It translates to CASSFDRTNEKLFF.

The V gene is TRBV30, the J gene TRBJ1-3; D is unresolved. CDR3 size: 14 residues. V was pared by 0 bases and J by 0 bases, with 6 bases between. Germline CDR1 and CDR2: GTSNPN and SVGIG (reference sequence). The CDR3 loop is CAWSVRSSGNTIYF. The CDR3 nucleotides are TGTGCCTGGAGTGTGAGATCCTCTGGAAACACCATATATTTT.